This T cell receptor (beta chain) was found in a study of metastatic and nonmetastatic thyroid tumors (dated by TCRdb to about 2020). For the wider study: For patients with malignant and with benign thyroid disease, the researchers compared repertoires between peripheral blood samples and tumor or nodule tissue samples. Overall study results and their limits: In both blood and tumor samples, TCR beta diversity was reported to be significantly higher in malignant tumors than in benign nodules.

V is shortened by 2 bases, J by 0 bases, and the region joining them spans 5 bases. Per the germline V gene (reference sequence), MNHEY is the CDR1 and SMNVEV is the CDR2. The CDR3 goes from the cysteine to the phenylalanine over 15 residues. Only the CDR3 part of the read is kept: 45 bases, read in frame from the first base. No treatment had been received by any patient before thyroid surgery. Using T-cell receptor beta sequencing, the researchers looked back retrospectively at clinical samples from patients, gathered between the early 2010s and the late 2010s. Relative to its sample, this clone is medium-sized (0.01 to 0.1%). Its recognized antigen is unknown. Base qualities were left out, and no much larger clone turns up one base away. The library was generated by PCR. TCRdb records Illumina HiSeq 4000 as the sequencer. High-throughput sequencing was used to profile the CDR3 region of the TCR beta-chain in every patient. For the original study's pipeline: The researchers built a classifier to tell apart papillary thyroid cancer patients with distant metastasis, based on CDR3 differences among clinicopathological groups. Repertoire diversity was assessed with the Shannon index, and tumor-blood repertoire similarity with the Morisita-Horn index. TCRdb passed the public sequencing reads through fastp at Q25 and MiXCR, retaining productive beta sequences. The V and J calls were determined by TCRdb, not by the authors. This sample holds about 14,000 clones; 10% to 15% were observed only once. The ten biggest clones cover less than 15% of the sample.

Source material: blood. The source of this sequence is a female donor with papillary thyroid cancer or a benign thyroid nodule (not recorded which). Some clones in this sample may be carry-over from other donors' samples. The chain is encoded by TRBV27 joined to TRBJ2-6, with the D gene tentatively TRBD1 or TRBD2, based on 5 matching bases in each. CDR3 sequence: CASSLGGSGANVLTF. The DNA sequence follows: TGTGCCAGCAGTTTAGGGGGCTCTGGGGCCAACGTCCTGACTTTC.